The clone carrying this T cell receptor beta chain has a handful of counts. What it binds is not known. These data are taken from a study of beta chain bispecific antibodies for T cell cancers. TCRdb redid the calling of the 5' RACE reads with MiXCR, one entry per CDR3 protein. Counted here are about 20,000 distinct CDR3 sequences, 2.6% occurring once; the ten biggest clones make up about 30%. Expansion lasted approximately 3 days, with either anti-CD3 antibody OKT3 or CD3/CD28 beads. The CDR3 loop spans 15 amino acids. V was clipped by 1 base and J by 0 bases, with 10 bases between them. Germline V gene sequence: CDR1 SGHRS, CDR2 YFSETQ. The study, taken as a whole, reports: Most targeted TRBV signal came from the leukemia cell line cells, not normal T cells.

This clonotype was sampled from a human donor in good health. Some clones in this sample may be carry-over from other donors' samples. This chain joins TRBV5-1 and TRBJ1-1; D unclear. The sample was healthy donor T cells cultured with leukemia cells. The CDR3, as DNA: TGCGCCAGCAGCTTGTCTTCAATTTTGAACACTGAAGCTTTCTTT. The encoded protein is CASSLSSILNTEAFF.